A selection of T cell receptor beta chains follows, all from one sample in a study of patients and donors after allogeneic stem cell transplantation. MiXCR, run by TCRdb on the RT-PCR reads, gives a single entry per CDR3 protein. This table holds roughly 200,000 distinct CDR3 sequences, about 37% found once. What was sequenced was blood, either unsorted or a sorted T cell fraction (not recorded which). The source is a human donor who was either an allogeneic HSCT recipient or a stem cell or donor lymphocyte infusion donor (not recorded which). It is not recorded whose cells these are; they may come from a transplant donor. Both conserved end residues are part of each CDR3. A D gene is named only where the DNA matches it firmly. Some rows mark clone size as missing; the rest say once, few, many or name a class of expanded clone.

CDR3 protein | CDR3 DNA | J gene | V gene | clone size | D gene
CASSLLGQLQETQYF | TGCGCCAGCAGCTTGTTGGGACAGCTACAAGAGACCCAGTACTTC | TRBJ2-5 | TRBV5-1 | - | TRBD1
CASSTAQGYYGYTF | TGTGCCAGCAGCACAGCCCAGGGGTACTATGGCTACACCTTC | TRBJ1-2 | TRBV6-4 | - | -
CASSFRDRGRGQYF | TGTGCCAGCAGCTTCCGGGACAGGGGCCGCGGGCAGTACTTC | TRBJ2-7 | TRBV5-4 | - | TRBD1
CASSEGRGLGSPLHF | TGCGCCAGCAGTGAGGGGAGGGGGCTAGGTTCACCCCTCCACTTT | TRBJ1-6 | TRBV10-2 | few | TRBD1
CASSVGLQSPLHF | TGTGCCAGCAGCGTGGGGCTACAATCACCCCTCCACTTT | TRBJ1-6 | TRBV9 | - | -
CASSLVVGLGNTIYF | TGTGCCAGCAGCTTAGTGGTGGGATTGGGAAACACCATATATTTT | TRBJ1-3 | TRBV7-6 | once | -
CAMQGPSSGNTIYF | TGTGCCATGCAGGGCCCGAGCTCTGGAAACACCATATATTTT | TRBJ1-3 | TRBV12-3/TRBV12-4 | - | -
CASSLGLTNSPLHF | TGTGCCAGCAGCTTAGGACTTACCAATTCACCCCTCCACTTT | TRBJ1-6 | TRBV7-6 | - | -
CAIGLGDTQYF | TGTGCCATCGGATTGGGGGATACGCAGTATTTT | TRBJ2-3 | TRBV10-3 | - | -
CAISARDSWGAFF | TGTGCCATCAGTGCCAGGGACTCGTGGGGAGCTTTCTTT | TRBJ1-1 | TRBV10-3 | many | -
CASSDGPGGVADTQYF | TGTGCCAGCAGCGACGGGCCCGGAGGGGTTGCAGATACGCAGTATTTT | TRBJ2-3 | TRBV11-3 | - | -
CASSLQGSGSTEAFF | TGCGCCAGCAGCTTGCAGGGAAGTGGGAGCACTGAAGCTTTCTTT | TRBJ1-1 | TRBV5-1 | - | -
CASSFQGLRVEAFF | TGTGCCAGCAGTTTCCAGGGACTAAGGGTTGAAGCTTTCTTT | TRBJ1-1 | TRBV12-3/TRBV12-4 | few | -
CASSATLPEQFF | TGTGCCAGCAGCGCAACTCTACCAGAGCAGTTCTTC | TRBJ2-1 | TRBV28 | few | -
CASSLRRKGTRGYEQYF | TGCGCCAGCAGCTTGCGAAGAAAGGGGACCCGCGGCTACGAGCAGTACTTC | TRBJ2-7 | TRBV5-1 | - | -
CASRSVGTEAFF | TGTGCCAGCAGAAGTGTGGGGACTGAAGCTTTCTTT | TRBJ1-1 | TRBV6-2/TRBV6-3 | few | -
CASRRSGTGETLYGYTF | TGTGCCAGCAGAAGATCGGGGACAGGGGAGACCCTCTATGGCTACACCTTC | TRBJ1-2 | TRBV6-2/TRBV6-3 | few | TRBD1
CASSVAMETGELFF | TGTGCCAGCAGCGTAGCTATGGAGACCGGGGAGCTGTTTTTT | TRBJ2-2 | TRBV9 | - | -
CAISPQGLRPQHF | TGTGCCATCAGTCCACAGGGACTCCGGCCCCAGCATTTT | TRBJ1-5 | TRBV10-3 | - | -
CASTPGQGAGYGYTF | TGTGCCAGCACCCCGGGACAGGGGGCCGGCTATGGCTACACCTTC | TRBJ1-2 | TRBV12-3/TRBV12-4 | - | TRBD1
CASSLRAYEQYF | TGTGCCAGCTCACTAAGGGCCTACGAGCAGTACTTC | TRBJ2-7 | TRBV18 | - | -
CSVGSLSGNTIYF | TGCAGCGTTGGTAGCCTCTCTGGAAACACCATATATTTT | TRBJ1-3 | TRBV29-1 | - | -
CASRGQGQETQYF | TGTGCCAGCAGGGGACAGGGGCAAGAGACCCAGTACTTC | TRBJ2-5 | TRBV27 | - | TRBD1
CASSPGPQSYGYTF | TGTGCCAGCAGTCCCGGTCCGCAGTCCTATGGCTACACCTTC | TRBJ1-2 | TRBV28 | - | -
CASSYPPPQGVSYEQYF | TGTGCCAGCAGTTACCCCCCCCCACAGGGGGTCTCCTACGAGCAGTACTTC | TRBJ2-7 | TRBV6-5 | once | TRBD1